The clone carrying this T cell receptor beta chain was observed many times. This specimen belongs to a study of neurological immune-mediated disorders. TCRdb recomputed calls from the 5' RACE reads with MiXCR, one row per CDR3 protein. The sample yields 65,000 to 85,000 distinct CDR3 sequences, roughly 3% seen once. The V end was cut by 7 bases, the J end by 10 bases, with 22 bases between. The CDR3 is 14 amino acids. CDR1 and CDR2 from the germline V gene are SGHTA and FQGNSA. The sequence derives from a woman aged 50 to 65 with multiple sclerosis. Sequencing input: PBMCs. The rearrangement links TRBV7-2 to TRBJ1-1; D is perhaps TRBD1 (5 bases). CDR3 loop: CASTSRGGSYVAFF. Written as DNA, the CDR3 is TGTGCCAGCACCTCCCGGGGGGGATCCTATGTAGCTTTCTTT.